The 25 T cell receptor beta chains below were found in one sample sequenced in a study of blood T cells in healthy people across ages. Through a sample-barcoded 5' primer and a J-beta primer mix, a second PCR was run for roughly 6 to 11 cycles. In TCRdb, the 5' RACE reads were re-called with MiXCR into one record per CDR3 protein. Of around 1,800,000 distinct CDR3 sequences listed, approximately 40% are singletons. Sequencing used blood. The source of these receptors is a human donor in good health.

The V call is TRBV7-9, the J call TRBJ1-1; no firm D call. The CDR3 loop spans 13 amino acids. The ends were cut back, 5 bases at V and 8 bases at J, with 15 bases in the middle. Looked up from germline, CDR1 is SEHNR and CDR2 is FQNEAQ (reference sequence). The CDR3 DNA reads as TGTGCCAGCAGCCACACGGACCGGGCCGAAGCTTTCTTT. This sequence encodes CASSHTDRAEAFF.

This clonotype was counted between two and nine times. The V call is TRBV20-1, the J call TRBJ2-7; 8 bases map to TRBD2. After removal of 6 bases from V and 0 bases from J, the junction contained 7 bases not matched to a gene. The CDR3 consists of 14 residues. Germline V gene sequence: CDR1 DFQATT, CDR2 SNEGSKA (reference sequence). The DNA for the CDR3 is TGCAGTGCAACGGGGGGGATTAGCTCCTACGAGCAGTACTTC. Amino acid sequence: CSATGGISSYEQYF.

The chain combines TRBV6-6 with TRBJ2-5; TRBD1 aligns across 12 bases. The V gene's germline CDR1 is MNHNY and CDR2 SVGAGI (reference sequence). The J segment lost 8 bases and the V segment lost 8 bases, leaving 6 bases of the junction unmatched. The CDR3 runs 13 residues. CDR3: CASVPGQGATQYF. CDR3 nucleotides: TGTGCCAGCGTTCCGGGACAGGGGGCTACCCAGTACTTC.

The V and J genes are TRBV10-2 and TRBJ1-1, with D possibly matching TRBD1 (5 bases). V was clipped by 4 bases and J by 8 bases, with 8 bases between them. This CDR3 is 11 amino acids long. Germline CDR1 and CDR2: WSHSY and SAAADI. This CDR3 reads CASSVAGEAFF. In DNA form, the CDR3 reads TGCGCCAGCAGTGTGGCAGGGGAAGCTTTCTTT.

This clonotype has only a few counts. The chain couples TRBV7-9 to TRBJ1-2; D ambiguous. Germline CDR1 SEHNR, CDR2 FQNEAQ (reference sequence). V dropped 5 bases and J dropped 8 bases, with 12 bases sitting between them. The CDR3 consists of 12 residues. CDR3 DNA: TGTGCCAGCAGCCCAAATAATGAAGGCTACACCTTC. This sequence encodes CASSPNNEGYTF.

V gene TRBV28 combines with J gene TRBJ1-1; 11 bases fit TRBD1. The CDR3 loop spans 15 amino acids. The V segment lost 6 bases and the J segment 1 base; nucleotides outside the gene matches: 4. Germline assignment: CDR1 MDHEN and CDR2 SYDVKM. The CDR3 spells CASRGDRGKNTEAFF. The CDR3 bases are TGTGCCAGCAGAGGGGACAGGGGGAAGAACACTGAAGCTTTCTTT.

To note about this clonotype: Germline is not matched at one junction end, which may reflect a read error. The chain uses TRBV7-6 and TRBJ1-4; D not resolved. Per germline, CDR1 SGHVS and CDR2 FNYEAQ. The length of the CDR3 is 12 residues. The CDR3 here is CASSRLGEKRFF. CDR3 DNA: TGTGCCAGCAGCCGTTTAGGAGAAAAACGGTTTTTT. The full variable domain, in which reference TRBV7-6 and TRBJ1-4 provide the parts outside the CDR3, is GAGVSQSPRYKVTKRGQDVALRCDPISGHVSLYWYRQALGQGPEFLTYFNYEAQQDKSGLPNDRFSAERPEGSISTLTIQRTEQRDSAMYRCASSRLGEKRFFGSGTQLSVL.

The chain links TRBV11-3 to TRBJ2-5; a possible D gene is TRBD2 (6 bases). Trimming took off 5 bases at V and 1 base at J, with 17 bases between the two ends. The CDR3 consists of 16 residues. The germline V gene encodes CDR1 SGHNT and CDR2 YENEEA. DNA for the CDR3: TGTGCCAGCAGCCCAGGGACTCCGGGGGTCCAAGAGACCCAGTACTTC. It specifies CASSPGTPGVQETQYF.

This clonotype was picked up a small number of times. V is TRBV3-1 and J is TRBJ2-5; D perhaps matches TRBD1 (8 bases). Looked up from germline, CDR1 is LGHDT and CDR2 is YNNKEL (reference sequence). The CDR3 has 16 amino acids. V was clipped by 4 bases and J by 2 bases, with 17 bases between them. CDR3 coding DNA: TGTGCCAGCAGCCGTCTAGCGGACAGGGATCAAGAGACCCAGTACTTC. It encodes CASSRLADRDQETQYF.

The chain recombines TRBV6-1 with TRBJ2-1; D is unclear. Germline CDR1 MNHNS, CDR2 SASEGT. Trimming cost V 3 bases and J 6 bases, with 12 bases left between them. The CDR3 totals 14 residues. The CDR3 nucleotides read TGTGCCAGCAGTGACGACTGGGCCCGCAATGAGCAGTTCTTC. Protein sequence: CASSDDWARNEQFF.

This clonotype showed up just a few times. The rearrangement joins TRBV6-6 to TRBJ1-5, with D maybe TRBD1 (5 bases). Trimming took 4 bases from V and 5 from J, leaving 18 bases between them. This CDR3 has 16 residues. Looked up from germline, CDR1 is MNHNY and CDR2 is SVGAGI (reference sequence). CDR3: CASSSYEWGNDQPQHF. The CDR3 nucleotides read TGTGCCAGCAGTTCCTACGAATGGGGGAATGATCAGCCCCAGCATTTT.

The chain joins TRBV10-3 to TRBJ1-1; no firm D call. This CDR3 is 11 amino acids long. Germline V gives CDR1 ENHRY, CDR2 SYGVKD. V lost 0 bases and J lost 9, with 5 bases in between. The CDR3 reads CAISESSKAFF. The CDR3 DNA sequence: TGTGCCATCAGTGAGTCGAGTAAAGCTTTCTTT.

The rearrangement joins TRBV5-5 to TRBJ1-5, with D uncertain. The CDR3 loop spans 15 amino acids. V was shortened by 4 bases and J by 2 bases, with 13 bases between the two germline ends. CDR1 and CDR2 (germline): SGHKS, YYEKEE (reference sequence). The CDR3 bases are TGTGCCAGCAGCCCGGACCCCCAGGGCAATCAGCCCCAGCATTTT. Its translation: CASSPDPQGNQPQHF.

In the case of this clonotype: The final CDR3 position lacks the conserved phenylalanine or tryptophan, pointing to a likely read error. Here the CDR3 DNA reads TGTGCCAGCAGTTCCCCTCCTTACGAGCAGTACTCC. It specifies CASSSPPYEQYS. V gene TRBV6-2 or TRBV6-3 combines with J gene TRBJ2-5; D remains ambiguous. The DNA end is more similar to TRBJ2-7, so the J call may be wrong. CDR3 length: 12 amino acids. Germline V gene data show CDR1 as MNHEY and CDR2 as SVGEGT.

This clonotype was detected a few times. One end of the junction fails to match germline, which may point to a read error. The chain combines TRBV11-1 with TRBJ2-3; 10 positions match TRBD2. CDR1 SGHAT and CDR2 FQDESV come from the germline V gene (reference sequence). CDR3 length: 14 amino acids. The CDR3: CANSLAGGGDTQYF. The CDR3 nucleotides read TGTGCCAACAGCTTAGCGGGGGGTGGAGATACGCAGTATTTT.

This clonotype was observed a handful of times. CDR3 protein: CASSGIMLWNEQFF. DNA of the CDR3: TGTGCCAGCAGTGGCATAATGTTGTGGAATGAGCAGTTCTTC. The chain employs TRBV6-6 and TRBJ2-1; D is unresolved. The CDR3 is 14 amino acids. Per germline, CDR1 MNHNY and CDR2 SVGAGI (reference sequence). The germline V and J ends were trimmed by 5 bases and 7 bases, with 15 bases remaining between them.

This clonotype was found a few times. This CDR3 reads CASSQQYRSSYNEQFF. CDR3 nucleotide sequence: TGTGCCAGCAGCCAACAATACAGGAGCTCCTACAATGAGCAGTTCTTC. This rearrangement joins TRBV4-2 to TRBJ2-1, with D tentatively TRBD1 (5 bases). The germline V and J ends were trimmed by 2 bases and 0 bases, with 11 bases remaining between them. The CDR3 contains 16 residues. Per the germline V gene, CDR1 is LGHNA and CDR2 is YNFKEQ.

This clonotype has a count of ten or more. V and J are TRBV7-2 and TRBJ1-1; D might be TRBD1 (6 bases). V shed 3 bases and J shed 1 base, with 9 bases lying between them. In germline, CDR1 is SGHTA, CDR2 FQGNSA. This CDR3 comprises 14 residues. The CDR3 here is CASSLWTENTEAFF. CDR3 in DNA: TGTGCCAGCAGCTTGTGGACAGAGAACACTGAAGCTTTCTTT.

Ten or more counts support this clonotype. Here the CDR3 reads CASSQDGPTPTDTQYF. Written as DNA, the CDR3 is TGCGCCAGCAGCCAAGATGGCCCCACACCCACAGATACGCAGTATTTT. V gene TRBV4-3 combines with J gene TRBJ2-3, with unresolved D. Trimming took off 0 bases at V and 2 bases at J, with 12 bases between the two ends. CDR1 is LGHNA and CDR2 is YSLEER in the germline V gene. The CDR3 loop spans 16 amino acids.

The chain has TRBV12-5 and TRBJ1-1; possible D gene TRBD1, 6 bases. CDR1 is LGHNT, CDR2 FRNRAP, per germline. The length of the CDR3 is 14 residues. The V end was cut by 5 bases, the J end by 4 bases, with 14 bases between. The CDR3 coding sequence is TGTGCTAGTGGTAGATCAACAGGGATCACTGAAGCTTTCTTT. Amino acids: CASGRSTGITEAFF.

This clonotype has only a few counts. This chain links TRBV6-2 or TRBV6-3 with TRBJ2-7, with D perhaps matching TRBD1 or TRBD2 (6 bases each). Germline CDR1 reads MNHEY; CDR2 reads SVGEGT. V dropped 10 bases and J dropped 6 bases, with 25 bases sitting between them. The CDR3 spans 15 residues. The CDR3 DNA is TGTGCCACCACCGAGGGGGGTGGAGTAAAGAGCGAGCAGTACTTC. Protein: CATTEGGGVKSEQYF.

The CDR3 region is CAISETGQANQPQHF. In DNA, the CDR3 is TGTGCCATCAGTGAGACGGGACAGGCGAATCAGCCCCAGCATTTT. This chain uses TRBV10-3 with TRBJ1-5; 8 nucleotides line up with TRBD1. The trim removed 2 bases at V and 4 bases at J, leaving 4 bases unmatched. CDR1 is ENHRY, CDR2 SYGVKD, per germline. CDR3 length equals 15 residues.

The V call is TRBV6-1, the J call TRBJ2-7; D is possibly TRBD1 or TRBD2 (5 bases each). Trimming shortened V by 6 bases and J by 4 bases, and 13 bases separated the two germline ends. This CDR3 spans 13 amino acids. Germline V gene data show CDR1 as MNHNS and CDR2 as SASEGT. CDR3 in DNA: TGTGCCAGCAGAGTAAGAGGGGCGTACGAGCAGTACTTC. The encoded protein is CASRVRGAYEQYF.

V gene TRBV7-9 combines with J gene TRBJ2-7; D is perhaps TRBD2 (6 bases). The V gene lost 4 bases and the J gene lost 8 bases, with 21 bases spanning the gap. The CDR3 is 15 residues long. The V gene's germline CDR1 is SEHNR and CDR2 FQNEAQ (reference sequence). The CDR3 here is CASSSSWGESTQQYF. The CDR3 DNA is TGTGCCAGCAGCTCCTCATGGGGGGAATCTACGCAGCAGTACTTC.

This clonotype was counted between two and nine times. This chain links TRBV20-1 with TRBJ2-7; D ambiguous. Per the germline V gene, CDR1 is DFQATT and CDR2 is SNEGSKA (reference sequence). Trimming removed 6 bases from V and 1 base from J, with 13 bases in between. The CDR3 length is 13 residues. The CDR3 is CSALTDVSYEQYF. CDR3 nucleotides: TGCAGTGCCTTGACCGACGTTTCCTACGAGCAGTACTTC.